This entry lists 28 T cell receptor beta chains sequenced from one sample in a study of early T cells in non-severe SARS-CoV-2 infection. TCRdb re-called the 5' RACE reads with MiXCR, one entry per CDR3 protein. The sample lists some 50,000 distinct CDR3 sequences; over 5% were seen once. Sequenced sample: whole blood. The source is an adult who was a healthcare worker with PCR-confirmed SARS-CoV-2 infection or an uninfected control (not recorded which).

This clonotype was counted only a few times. CDR3 sequence reads: CASSLDLGTGDYEQYF. The CDR3 coding sequence is TGTGCCAGCAGCTTAGATTTAGGGACAGGGGACTACGAGCAGTACTTC. The chain has TRBV11-3 and TRBJ2-7; TRBD1 agrees at 10 bases. The CDR3 is 16 amino acids. V lost 0 bases to trimming and J lost 3 bases; unmatched junction nucleotides: 5. Germline-derived CDR1 and CDR2 are SGHNT and YENEEA.

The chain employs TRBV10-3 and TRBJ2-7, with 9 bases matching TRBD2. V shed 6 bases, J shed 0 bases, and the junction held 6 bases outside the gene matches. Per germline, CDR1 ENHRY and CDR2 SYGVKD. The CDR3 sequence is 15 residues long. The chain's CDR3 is CAISASGANSYEQYF. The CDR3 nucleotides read TGTGCCATCAGCGCTAGCGGGGCTAACTCCTACGAGCAGTACTTC.

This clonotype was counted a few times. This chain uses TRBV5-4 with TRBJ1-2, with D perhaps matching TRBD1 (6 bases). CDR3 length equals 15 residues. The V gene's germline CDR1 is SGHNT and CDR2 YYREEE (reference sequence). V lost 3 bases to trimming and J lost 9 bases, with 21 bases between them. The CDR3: CASSSDLGQVYSYTF. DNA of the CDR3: TGTGCCAGCAGCTCCGATCTGGGACAAGTATACAGCTACACCTTC.

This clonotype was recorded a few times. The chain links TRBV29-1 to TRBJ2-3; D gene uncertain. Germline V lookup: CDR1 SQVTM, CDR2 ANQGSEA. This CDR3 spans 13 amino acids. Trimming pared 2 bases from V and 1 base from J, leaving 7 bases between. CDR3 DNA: TGCAGCGTTGAACGCCAGGGCACAGATACGCAGTATTTT. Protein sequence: CSVERQGTDTQYF.

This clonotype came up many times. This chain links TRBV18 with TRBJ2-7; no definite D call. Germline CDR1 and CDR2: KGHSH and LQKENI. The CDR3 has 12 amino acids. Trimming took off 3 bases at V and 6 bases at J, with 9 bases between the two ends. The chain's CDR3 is CASSPQDREQYF. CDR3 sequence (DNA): TGTGCCAGCTCACCGCAGGATCGCGAGCAGTACTTC.

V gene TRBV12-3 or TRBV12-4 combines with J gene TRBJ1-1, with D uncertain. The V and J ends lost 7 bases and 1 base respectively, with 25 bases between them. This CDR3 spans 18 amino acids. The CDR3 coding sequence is TGTGCCAGCACCCAGAGGATTGCGACGGCCCGAAGGAACACTGAAGCTTTCTTT. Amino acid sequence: CASTQRIATARRNTEAFF.

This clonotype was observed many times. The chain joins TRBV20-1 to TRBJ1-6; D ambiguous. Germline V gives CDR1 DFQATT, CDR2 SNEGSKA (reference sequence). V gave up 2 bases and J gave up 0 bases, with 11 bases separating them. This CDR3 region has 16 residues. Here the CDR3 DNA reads TGCAGTGCTAGAAGTAGTGCCTTCTCCTATAATTCACCCCTCCACTTT. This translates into CSARSSAFSYNSPLHF.

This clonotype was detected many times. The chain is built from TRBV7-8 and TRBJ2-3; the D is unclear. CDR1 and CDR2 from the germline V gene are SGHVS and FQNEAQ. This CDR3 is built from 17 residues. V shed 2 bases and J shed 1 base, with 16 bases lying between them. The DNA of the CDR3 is TGTGCCAGCAGCTTATTGGGCACCTCCTCTGGCACAGATACGCAGTATTTT. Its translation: CASSLLGTSSGTDTQYF.

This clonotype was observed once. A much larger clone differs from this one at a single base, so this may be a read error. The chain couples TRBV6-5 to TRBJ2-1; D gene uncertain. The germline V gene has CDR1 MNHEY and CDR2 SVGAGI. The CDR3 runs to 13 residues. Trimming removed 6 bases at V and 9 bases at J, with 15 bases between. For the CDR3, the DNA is TGTGCCAGCAGCCCCCCGAGTGAGACTGAGCAGTTCTTC. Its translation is CASSPPSETEQFF.

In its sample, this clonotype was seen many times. CDR3 sequence reads: CASGGLRTSGWSVEQFF. The CDR3 nucleotides are TGTGCCAGCGGCGGATTGAGGACTAGCGGGTGGAGTGTTGAGCAGTTCTTC. The rearrangement uses TRBV6-2 or TRBV6-3 and TRBJ2-1; 11 nucleotides agree with TRBD2. This CDR3 is 17 amino acids long. Trimming cost V 8 bases and J 9 bases; bases outside gene matches: 18. Germline lookup yields CDR1 MNHEY and CDR2 SVGEGT.

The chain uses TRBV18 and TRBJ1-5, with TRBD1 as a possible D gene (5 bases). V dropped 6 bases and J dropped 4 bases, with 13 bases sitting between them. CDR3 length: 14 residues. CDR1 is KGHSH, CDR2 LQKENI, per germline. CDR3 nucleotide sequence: TGTGCCAGCTCCCCCGGGGGGATGAATCAGCCCCAGCATTTT. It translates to CASSPGGMNQPQHF.

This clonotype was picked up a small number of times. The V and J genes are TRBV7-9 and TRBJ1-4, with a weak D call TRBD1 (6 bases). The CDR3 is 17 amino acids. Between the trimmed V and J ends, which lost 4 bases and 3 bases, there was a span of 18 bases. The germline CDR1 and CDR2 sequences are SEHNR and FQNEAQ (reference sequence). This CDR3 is CASSSNGQSVANEKLFF. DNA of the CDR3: TGTGCCAGCAGCTCGAACGGACAGTCCGTCGCTAATGAAAAACTGTTTTTT.

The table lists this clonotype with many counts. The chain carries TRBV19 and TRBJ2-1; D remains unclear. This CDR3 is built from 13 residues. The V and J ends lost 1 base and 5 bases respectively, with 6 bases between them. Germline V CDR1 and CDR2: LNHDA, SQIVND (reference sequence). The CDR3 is CASSIGNDNEQFF. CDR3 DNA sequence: TGTGCCAGTAGTATAGGAAATGACAATGAGCAGTTCTTC.

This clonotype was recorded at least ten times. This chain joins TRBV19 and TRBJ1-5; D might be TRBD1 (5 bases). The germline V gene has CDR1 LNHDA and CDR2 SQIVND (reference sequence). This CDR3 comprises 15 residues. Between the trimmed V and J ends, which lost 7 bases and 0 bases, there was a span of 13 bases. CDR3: CASTPAGYSNQPQHF. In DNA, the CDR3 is TGTGCCAGTACACCGGCAGGGTATAGCAATCAGCCCCAGCATTTT. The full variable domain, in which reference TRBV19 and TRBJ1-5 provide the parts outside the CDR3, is DGGITQSPKYLFRKEGQNVTLSCEQNLNHDAMYWYRQDPGQGLRLIYYSQIVNDFQKGDIAEGYSVSREKKESFPLTVTSAQKNPTAFYLCASTPAGYSNQPQHFGDGTRLSIL.

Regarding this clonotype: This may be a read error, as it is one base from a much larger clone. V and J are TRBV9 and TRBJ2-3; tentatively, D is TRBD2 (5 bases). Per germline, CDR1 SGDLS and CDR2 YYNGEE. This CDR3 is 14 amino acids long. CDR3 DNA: TGTGCCAGCAGCGTCAGGACTTTCACAGATAGGCAGTATTTT. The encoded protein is CASSVRTFTDRQYF.

The CDR3 DNA is TGCGCCAGCGTCCAGACAGGGGCCAACGTCCTGACTTTC. Translated, it gives CASVQTGANVLTF. The V gene is TRBV5-1, the J gene TRBJ2-6; D is uncertain. CDR3 size: 13 residues. The V and J ends lost 7 bases and 4 bases respectively, with 9 bases between them. Looked up from germline, CDR1 is SGHRS and CDR2 is YFSETQ.

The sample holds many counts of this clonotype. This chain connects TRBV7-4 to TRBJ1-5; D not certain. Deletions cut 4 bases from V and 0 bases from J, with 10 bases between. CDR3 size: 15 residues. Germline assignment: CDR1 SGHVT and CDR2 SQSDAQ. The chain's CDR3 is CASSCGEGSNQPQHF. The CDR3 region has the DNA TGTGCCAGCAGCTGCGGGGAGGGTAGCAATCAGCCCCAGCATTTT.

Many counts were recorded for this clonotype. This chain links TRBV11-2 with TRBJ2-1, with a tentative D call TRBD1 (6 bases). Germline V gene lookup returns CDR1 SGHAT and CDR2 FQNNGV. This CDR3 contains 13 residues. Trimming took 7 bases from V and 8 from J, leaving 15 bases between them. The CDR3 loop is CASTRDRNYEQFF. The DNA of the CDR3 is TGTGCCAGCACCCGAGACAGGAACTATGAGCAGTTCTTC.

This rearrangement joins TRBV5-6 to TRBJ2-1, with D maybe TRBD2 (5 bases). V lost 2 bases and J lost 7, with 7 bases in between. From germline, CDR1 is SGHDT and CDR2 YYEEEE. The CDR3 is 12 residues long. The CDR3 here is CASSFSGNEQFF. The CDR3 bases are TGTGCCAGCAGCTTTTCGGGAAATGAGCAGTTCTTC.

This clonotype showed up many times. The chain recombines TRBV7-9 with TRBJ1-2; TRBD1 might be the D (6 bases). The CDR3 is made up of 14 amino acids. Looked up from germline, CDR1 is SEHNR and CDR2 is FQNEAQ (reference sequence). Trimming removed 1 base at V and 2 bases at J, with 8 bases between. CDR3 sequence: CASSLVQGNYGYTF. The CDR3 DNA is TGTGCCAGCAGCTTAGTACAGGGCAACTATGGCTACACCTTC.

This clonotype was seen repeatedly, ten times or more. The CDR3 spells CASSLELAGPNVLTF. The DNA of the CDR3 is TGCGCCAGCAGCTTGGAGCTAGCGGGGCCCAACGTCCTGACTTTC. This chain uses TRBV5-1 with TRBJ2-6, with 9 bases that match TRBD2. After removal of 0 bases from V and 8 bases from J, the junction contained 3 bases not matched to a gene. The CDR3 runs 15 residues. Germline CDR1 SGHRS, CDR2 YFSETQ. Supplemented by reference TRBV5-1 and TRBJ2-6, the full variable domain reads KAGVTQTPRYLIKTRGQQVTLSCSPISGHRSVSWYQQTPGQGLQFLFEYFSETQRNKGNFPGRFSGRQFSNSRSEMNVSTLELGDSALYLCASSLELAGPNVLTFGAGSRLTVL.

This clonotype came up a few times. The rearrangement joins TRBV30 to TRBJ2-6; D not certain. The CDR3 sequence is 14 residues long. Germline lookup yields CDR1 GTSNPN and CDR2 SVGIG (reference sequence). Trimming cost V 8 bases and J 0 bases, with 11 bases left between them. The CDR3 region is CARTGFSGANVLTF. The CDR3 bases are TGTGCCCGGACGGGTTTCTCTGGGGCCAACGTCCTGACTTTC.

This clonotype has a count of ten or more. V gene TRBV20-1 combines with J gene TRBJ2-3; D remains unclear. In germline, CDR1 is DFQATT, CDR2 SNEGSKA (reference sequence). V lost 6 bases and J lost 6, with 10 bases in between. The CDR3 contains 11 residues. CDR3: CSALNGDTQYF. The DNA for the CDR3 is TGCAGTGCCTTAAATGGGGATACGCAGTATTTT.

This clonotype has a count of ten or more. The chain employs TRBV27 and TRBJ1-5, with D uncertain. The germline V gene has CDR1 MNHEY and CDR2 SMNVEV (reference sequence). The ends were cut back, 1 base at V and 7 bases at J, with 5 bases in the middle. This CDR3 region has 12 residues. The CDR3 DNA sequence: TGTGCCAGCAGTTTATTGGGGCAGCCCCAGCATTTT. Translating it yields CASSLLGQPQHF.

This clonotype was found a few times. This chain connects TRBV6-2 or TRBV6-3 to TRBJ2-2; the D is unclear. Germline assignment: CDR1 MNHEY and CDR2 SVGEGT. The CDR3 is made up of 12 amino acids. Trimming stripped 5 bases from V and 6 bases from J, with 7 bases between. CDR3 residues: CASSPFSGELFF. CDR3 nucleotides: TGTGCCAGCAGTCCGTTCTCCGGGGAGCTGTTTTTT.

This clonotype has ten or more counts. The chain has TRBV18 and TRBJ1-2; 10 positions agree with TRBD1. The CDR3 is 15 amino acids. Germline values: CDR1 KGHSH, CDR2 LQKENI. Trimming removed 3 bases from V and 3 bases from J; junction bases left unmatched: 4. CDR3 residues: CASSPPGQGYYGYTF. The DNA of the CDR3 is TGTGCCAGCTCACCCCCGGGACAGGGGTACTATGGCTACACCTTC.

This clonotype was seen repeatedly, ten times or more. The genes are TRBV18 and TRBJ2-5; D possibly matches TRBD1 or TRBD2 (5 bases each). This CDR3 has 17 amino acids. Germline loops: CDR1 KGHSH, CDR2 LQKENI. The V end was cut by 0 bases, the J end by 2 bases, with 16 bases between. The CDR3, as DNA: TGTGCCAGCTCACCACCGGCTCCAGAGGGGCAGCAAGAGACCCAGTACTTC. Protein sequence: CASSPPAPEGQQETQYF.

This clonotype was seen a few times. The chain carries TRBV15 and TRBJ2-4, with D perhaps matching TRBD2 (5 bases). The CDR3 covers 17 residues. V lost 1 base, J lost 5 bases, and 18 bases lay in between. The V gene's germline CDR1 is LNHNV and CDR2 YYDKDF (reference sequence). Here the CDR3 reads CATSRVVIGGRENIQYF. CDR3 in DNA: TGTGCCACCAGCAGAGTGGTAATCGGCGGGCGTGAAAACATTCAGTACTTC.